A selection of T cell receptor beta chains follows, all from one sample in a study of blood T cell repertoires in COVID-19. The method was immunoSEQ multiplex PCR; TCRdb's version includes in-frame clones alone and lacks a portion of them. The repertoire holds a few hundred thousand clones, with 70% to 85% as singletons. The specimen was peripheral blood. The receptors were gathered from a human donor with COVID-19, enrolled during active disease. The donor label of this sample is uncertain. The CDR3 runs from the conserved cysteine through the conserved F or W. The D gene is left open where the match is weak. The size entry is marked missing in some rows and otherwise reads once, few, many or a size class.

>TRBV18|TRBJ1-2|.|.
CASSPPGADYGYTF
TGTGCCAGCTCACCACCGGGGGCAGACTATGGCTACACCTTC
>TRBV7-9|TRBJ2-1|.|.
CASGHNRAGSYNEQFF
TGTGCCAGCGGTCATAACAGGGCTGGCTCCTACAATGAGCAGTTCTTC
>TRBV29-1|TRBJ1-3|.|.
CSVQGFSGNTIYF
TGCAGCGTTCAGGGTTTCTCTGGAAACACCATATATTTT
>TRBV25-1|TRBJ1-6|few|TRBD1
CASRVTGGDSPLHF
TGTGCCAGCAGAGTGACAGGGGGGGATTCACCCCTCCACTTT
>TRBV6-5|TRBJ1-1|.|.
CASISLGGVNTEAFF
TGTGCCAGCATTTCCCTTGGGGGGGTGAACACTGAAGCTTTCTTT
>TRBV27|TRBJ1-6|once|.
CASGFRDGGSPLHF
TGTGCCAGCGGGTTCCGGGATGGTGGATCACCCCTCCACTTT
>TRBV5-1|TRBJ2-3|.|TRBD1
CASSLGIRDRVTDTQYF
TGCGCCAGCAGCTTGGGAATCCGGGACAGGGTTACAGATACGCAGTATTTT
>TRBV3-1/TRBV3-2|TRBJ1-6|.|.
CASSQESRSSPLHF
TGTGCCAGCAGCCAAGAATCCAGGTCTTCACCCCTCCACTTT
>TRBV19|TRBJ2-7|.|.
CASSDTGSNEQYF
TGTGCCAGTAGTGACACAGGGTCCAACGAGCAGTACTTC
>TRBV27|TRBJ2-6|.|.
CASRSGGFGSGANVLTF
TGTGCCAGCAGATCAGGGGGGTTTGGCTCTGGGGCCAACGTCCTGACTTTC
>TRBV5-4|TRBJ2-7|.|TRBD2
CASSLDQREVLYEQYF
TGTGCCAGCAGCTTGGACCAGCGGGAGGTTCTCTACGAGCAGTACTTC
>TRBV2|TRBJ1-1|once|TRBD1
CASSEDRVTEAFF
TGTGCCAGCAGTGAGGACAGGGTAACTGAAGCTTTCTTT
>TRBV28|TRBJ2-1|once|TRBD1
CASSFPKDRATDNEQFF
TGTGCCAGCAGTTTCCCTAAGGACAGGGCGACCGACAATGAGCAGTTCTTC
>TRBV7-8|TRBJ2-5|.|.
CASSLGRLQETQYF
TGTGCCAGCAGCTTAGGGCGGTTACAAGAGACCCAGTACTTC
>TRBV2|TRBJ1-2|.|.
CASSDAISDYGYTF
TGTGCCAGCAGTGACGCCATCTCGGACTATGGCTACACCTTC
>TRBV4-3|TRBJ2-3|few|.
CASSQDGRRVGTDTQYF
TGCGCCAGCAGCCAAGATGGTCGACGGGTCGGCACAGATACGCAGTATTTT
>TRBV29-1|TRBJ1-2|.|.
CSVVWLGAYGYTF
TGCAGCGTTGTATGGCTAGGGGCTTATGGCTACACCTTC
>TRBV10-1|TRBJ1-1|.|TRBD1
CASAPGQGTNTEAFF
TGCGCCAGTGCCCCGGGACAGGGGACGAACACTGAAGCTTTCTTT
>TRBV2|TRBJ1-5|.|.
CASTPGGGSNQPQHF
TGTGCCAGCACACCGGGAGGGGGTTCGAATCAGCCCCAGCATTTT
>TRBV7-2|TRBJ1-5|.|.
CASSSKTGGSNQPQHF
TGTGCCAGCAGCTCAAAGACAGGAGGTAGCAATCAGCCCCAGCATTTT
>TRBV30|TRBJ2-3|.|.
CAWSVPLVGVASGTDTQYF
TGTGCCTGGAGTGTACCGCTCGTTGGTGTCGCCTCGGGCACAGATACGCAGTATTTT
>TRBV19|TRBJ2-6|.|TRBD1
CASKDRGPAGANVLTF
TGTGCCAGTAAGGACAGGGGGCCGGCTGGGGCCAACGTCCTGACTTTC
>TRBV28|TRBJ1-6|.|TRBD1
CASSLPGGYNSPLHF
TGTGCCAGCAGTTTACCAGGGGGATATAATTCACCCCTCCACTTT
>TRBV5-1|TRBJ1-1|.|TRBD1
CASNSGTGDLNTEAFF
TGCGCCAGCAACTCCGGGACAGGGGATCTGAACACTGAAGCTTTCTTT
>TRBV7-2|TRBJ1-2|.|.
CASSLQQGNYGYTF
TGTGCCAGCAGCTTACAGCAGGGGAACTATGGCTACACCTTC
>TRBV29-1|TRBJ1-3|.|TRBD1
CSANDRGGNTIYF
TGCAGCGCAAACGACAGGGGGGGAAACACCATATATTTT
>TRBV6-1|TRBJ1-2|few|.
CASSDAGDYYGYTF
TGTGCCAGCAGTGATGCCGGGGACTACTATGGCTACACCTTC
>TRBV7-9|TRBJ2-7|.|.
CASSSGLDPNEQYF
TGTGCCAGCAGCTCGGGACTCGACCCTAACGAGCAGTACTTC